Following are 19 T cell receptor beta chains from one sample sequenced in a study of T cell clonotyping in hematopoietic cell transplantation. The table came from immunoSEQ multiplex PCR; TCRdb's copy has only in-frame clones and leaves some out. Here the sample spans about 10,000 clones, approximately 93% being singletons. Here the sequenced sample was PBMCs, taken 100 days after allogeneic stem cell transplant. The receptors come from a male patient aged 45-60 years who had an allogeneic stem cell transplant from a related donor, so T cells may come from the graft donor. Some clones in this sample may be carry-over from other donors' samples.

This clone was seen only once. The chain couples TRBV15 to TRBJ2-2; maybe TRBD2 (6 bases). Trimming took off 5 bases at V and 2 bases at J, with 18 bases between the two ends. This CDR3 region has 17 residues. CDR1 and CDR2 from the germline V gene are LNHNV and YYDKDF (reference sequence). The CDR3 nucleotides are TGTGCCACCAGCCGCCGGGGCCTGGGGGGAAACACCGGGGAGCTGTTTTTT. Translating it yields CATSRRGLGGNTGELFF.

This sequence joins TRBV6-1 and TRBJ1-1; weak D call: TRBD1 (5 bases). CDR1 is MNHNS and CDR2 is SASEGT in the germline V gene. The CDR3 contains 12 residues. Trimming removed 10 bases from V and 5 bases from J, with 14 bases in between. In DNA, the CDR3 is TGTGCCATTAAAGGCGGGGGGACTGAAGCTTTCTTT. Protein product: CAIKGGGTEAFF.

V and J are TRBV6-5 and TRBJ2-7; 9 bases align to TRBD1. The CDR3 totals 14 residues. The germline V gene has CDR1 MNHEY and CDR2 SVGAGI. V was pared by 2 bases and J by 7 bases, with 6 bases of the junction left unmatched. As DNA, the CDR3 is TGTGCCAGCAGTTACCAACAGGGGGCGGAAGAGCAGTACTTC. It specifies CASSYQQGAEEQYF.

The CDR3 protein is CAITGTSGGPTYNEQFF. As DNA, the CDR3 is TGTGCCATCACCGGTACTAGCGGGGGGCCCACCTACAATGAGCAGTTCTTC. The chain couples TRBV10-3 to TRBJ2-1; 12 nucleotides agree with TRBD2. This CDR3 has 17 residues. Germline V gene sequence: CDR1 ENHRY, CDR2 SYGVKD. Trimming cost V 7 bases and J 2 bases; bases outside gene matches: 9.

The rearrangement uses TRBV5-1 and TRBJ1-3, with D possibly being TRBD1 (5 bases). CDR1 and CDR2 from the germline V gene are SGHRS and YFSETQ. This CDR3 spans 18 amino acids. Trimming stripped 0 bases from V and 1 base from J, with 17 bases between. Here the CDR3 reads CASSLEGWLSTSGNTIYF. For the CDR3, the DNA is TGCGCCAGCAGCTTGGAGGGGTGGTTGTCCACTTCTGGAAACACCATATATTTT.

The chain is built from TRBV7-6 and TRBJ1-4, with D perhaps TRBD1 (5 bases). CDR3 length equals 15 residues. Germline V lookup: CDR1 SGHVS, CDR2 FNYEAQ. V lost 5 bases to trimming and J lost 6 bases, with 16 bases between them. The CDR3 sequence is CASSPSPGEDEKLFF. DNA for the CDR3: TGTGCCAGCAGCCCAAGTCCGGGGGAGGATGAAAAACTGTTTTTT. Complete variable domain (other parts from reference TRBV7-6 and TRBJ1-4): GAGVSQSPRYKVTKRGQDVALRCDPISGHVSLYWYRQALGQGPEFLTYFNYEAQQDKSGLPNDRFSAERPEGSISTLTIQRTEQRDSAMYRCASSPSPGEDEKLFFGSGTQLSVL.

The chain recombines TRBV27 with TRBJ2-7; 11 bases are a match to TRBD1. In germline, CDR1 is MNHEY, CDR2 SMNVEV (reference sequence). The V and J ends lost 6 bases and 6 bases, in that order; junction bases with no gene match: 13. The CDR3 has 16 residues. CDR3 DNA sequence: TGTGCCAGCAGCTTCTCGACCGGGACAGGGGGTGGCGAGCAGTACTTC. Protein sequence: CASSFSTGTGGGEQYF.

This chain connects TRBV5-1 to TRBJ2-6; TRBD1 agrees at 7 bases. The CDR3 covers 17 residues. Germline V gives CDR1 SGHRS, CDR2 YFSETQ. V shed 5 bases, J shed 0 bases, and the junction held 8 bases outside the gene matches. The CDR3: CASRPGTDRSGANVLTF. The CDR3, as DNA: TGCGCCAGCAGACCCGGGACAGACCGCTCTGGGGCCAACGTCCTGACTTTC.

The chain employs TRBV10-2 and TRBJ2-1; the D gene could be TRBD1 or TRBD2 (6 bases each). V was shortened by 5 bases and J by 0 bases, with 14 bases between the two germline ends. The CDR3 length is 16 residues. Germline CDR1 reads WSHSY; CDR2 reads SAAADI. Written as DNA, the CDR3 is TGCGCCAGCAGTCCTTGGAGGGGGAGCTCCTACAATGAGCAGTTCTTC. Protein product: CASSPWRGSSYNEQFF.

CDR3 sequence (DNA): TGTGCCAGCAGTTACGGGGACAGGTTGAACACTGAAGCTTTCTTT. Encoded protein: CASSYGDRLNTEAFF. This chain uses TRBV6-5 with TRBJ1-1, with 8 positions matching TRBD1. The CDR3 is 15 amino acids. Per germline, CDR1 MNHEY and CDR2 SVGAGI. With V trimmed by 2 bases and J by 0 bases, 2 bases remained unmatched.

This CDR3 reads CASSLQGANSPLHF. CDR3 DNA sequence: TGTGCCAGCAGCTTACAGGGAGCCAATTCACCCCTCCACTTT. The rearrangement links TRBV7-3 to TRBJ1-6; perhaps TRBD1 as D (5 bases). The V gene lost 2 bases and the J gene lost 7 bases, with 9 bases spanning the gap. The CDR3 has 14 residues. Germline loops: CDR1 SGHTA, CDR2 FQGTGA.

The CDR3 DNA sequence: TGCGCCAGCAGCTCTGGGGTGAACACTGAAGCTTTCTTT. This codes for CASSSGVNTEAFF. This chain connects TRBV5-1 to TRBJ1-1, with D uncertain. Trimming took 3 bases from V and 0 from J, leaving 6 bases between them. Germline CDR1 is SGHRS and CDR2 is YFSETQ. The CDR3 is made up of 13 amino acids. The full variable domain, in which reference TRBV5-1 and TRBJ1-1 provide the parts outside the CDR3, is KAGVTQTPRYLIKTRGQQVTLSCSPISGHRSVSWYQQTPGQGLQFLFEYFSETQRNKGNFPGRFSGRQFSNSRSEMNVSTLELGDSALYLCASSSGVNTEAFFGQGTRLTVV.

V usage is TRBV19 and J usage is TRBJ1-6; the D is unclear. V was clipped by 5 bases and J by 10 bases, with 12 bases between them. The CDR3 length is 13 residues. Germline V gene lookup returns CDR1 LNHDA and CDR2 SQIVND (reference sequence). The CDR3 reads CASSPSGTSPLHF. The CDR3, as DNA: TGTGCCAGTAGTCCCTCTGGCACCTCACCCCTCCACTTT.

The rearrangement joins TRBV5-8 to TRBJ2-5, with TRBD1 matching 9 bases. V lost 3 bases to trimming and J lost 9 bases; unmatched junction nucleotides: 6. The CDR3 covers 13 residues. CDR1 is SGHTS, CDR2 YDEGEE, per germline. This CDR3 is CASSWDREGPQYF. The CDR3 coding sequence is TGTGCCAGCAGCTGGGACAGGGAAGGACCCCAGTACTTC. Together with reference TRBV5-8 and TRBJ2-5, the CDR3 gives the full variable domain: EAGVTQSPTHLIKTRGQQATLRCSPISGHTSVYWYQQALGLGLQFLLWYDEGEERNRGNFPPRFSGRQFPNYSSELNVNALELEDSALYLCASSWDREGPQYFGPGTRLLVL.

This chain uses TRBV2 with TRBJ1-5, with TRBD1 identical over 8 bases. Germline V gives CDR1 SNHLY, CDR2 FYNNEI. This CDR3 is 15 amino acids long. Trimming removed 4 bases from V and 5 bases from J; junction bases left unmatched: 7. The CDR3 spells CASSVRQGAYQPQHF. Written as DNA, the CDR3 is TGTGCCAGCAGTGTGCGGCAGGGGGCTTATCAGCCCCAGCATTTT.

The V gene is TRBV19, the J gene TRBJ2-7; TRBD1 or TRBD2 may be the D gene (5 bases each). Trimming took off 3 bases at V and 5 bases at J, with 11 bases between the two ends. The CDR3 has 13 residues. Germline V CDR1 and CDR2: LNHDA, SQIVND (reference sequence). Here the CDR3 DNA reads TGTGCCAGTAGTATTGGGGGAAACAACGAGCAGTACTTC. The encoded protein is CASSIGGNNEQYF.

The chain has TRBV4-1 and TRBJ2-1, with 11 bases aligning to TRBD2. Trimming cost V 1 base and J 5 bases; bases outside gene matches: 7. The CDR3 totals 17 residues. Per the germline V gene, CDR1 is MGHRA and CDR2 is YSYEKL. The CDR3 region has the DNA TGCGCCAGCAGCCAAGGGAGCCGACTAGCGGGACACAATGAGCAGTTCTTC. As protein: CASSQGSRLAGHNEQFF.

This clone turned up a few times. V gene TRBV7-9 combines with J gene TRBJ1-2; D ambiguous. Per the germline V gene, CDR1 is SEHNR and CDR2 is FQNEAQ (reference sequence). V lost 1 base and J 5 bases, leaving 5 bases between the germline ends. This CDR3 is 12 amino acids long. CDR3 in amino acids: CASSLGSYGYTF. The CDR3 region has the DNA TGTGCCAGCAGCTTAGGGTCGTATGGCTACACCTTC.

This clone is a singleton in its sample. This rearrangement joins TRBV5-1 to TRBJ2-4, with 9 bases fitting TRBD1. Unmatched junction bases numbered 6, after V lost 3 bases and J lost 8 bases. CDR3 length: 14 residues. CDR1 and CDR2 from the germline V gene are SGHRS and YFSETQ. CDR3 sequence (DNA): TGCGCCAGCAGCTCTCGGACAGGGGCGGACATTCAGTACTTC. Translated, it gives CASSSRTGADIQYF.